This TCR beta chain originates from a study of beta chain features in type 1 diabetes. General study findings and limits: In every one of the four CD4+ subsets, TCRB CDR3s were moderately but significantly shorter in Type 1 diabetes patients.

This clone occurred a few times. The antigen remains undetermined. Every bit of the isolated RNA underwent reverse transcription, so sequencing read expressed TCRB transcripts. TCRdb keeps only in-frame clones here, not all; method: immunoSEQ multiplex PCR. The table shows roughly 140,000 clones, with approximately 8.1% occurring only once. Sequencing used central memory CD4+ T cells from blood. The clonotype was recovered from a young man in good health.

CDR3 protein: CASSYIQGRDEQYF. The CDR3 DNA sequence: TGTGCCAGCAGTTACATACAGGGCCGGGACGAGCAGTACTTC. The rearrangement links TRBV6-5 to TRBJ2-7, with D possibly being TRBD1 (6 bases). The CDR3 spans 14 residues. CDR1 and CDR2 (germline): MNHEY, SVGAGI. V was clipped by 2 bases and J by 5 bases, with 13 bases between them.